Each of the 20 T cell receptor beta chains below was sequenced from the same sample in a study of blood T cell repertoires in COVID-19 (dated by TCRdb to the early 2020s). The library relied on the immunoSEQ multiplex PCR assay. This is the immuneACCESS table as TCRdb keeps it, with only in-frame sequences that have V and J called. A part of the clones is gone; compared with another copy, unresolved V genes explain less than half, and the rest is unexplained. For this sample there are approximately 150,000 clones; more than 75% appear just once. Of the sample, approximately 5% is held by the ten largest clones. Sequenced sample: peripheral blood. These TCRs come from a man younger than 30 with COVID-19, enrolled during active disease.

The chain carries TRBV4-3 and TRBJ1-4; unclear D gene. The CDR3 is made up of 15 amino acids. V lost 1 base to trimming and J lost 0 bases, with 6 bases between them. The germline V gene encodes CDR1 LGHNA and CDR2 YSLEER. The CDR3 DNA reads TGCGCCAGCAGCCAAGGGGAGTCAACTAATGAAAAACTGTTTTTT. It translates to CASSQGESTNEKLFF.

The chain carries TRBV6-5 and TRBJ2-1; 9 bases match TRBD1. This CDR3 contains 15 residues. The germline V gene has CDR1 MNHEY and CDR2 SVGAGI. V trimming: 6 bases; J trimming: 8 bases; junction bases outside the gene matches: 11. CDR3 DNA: TGTGCCAGCAGCTACGCCGACAGGGGGTGGGATGAGCAGTTCTTC. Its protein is CASSYADRGWDEQFF.

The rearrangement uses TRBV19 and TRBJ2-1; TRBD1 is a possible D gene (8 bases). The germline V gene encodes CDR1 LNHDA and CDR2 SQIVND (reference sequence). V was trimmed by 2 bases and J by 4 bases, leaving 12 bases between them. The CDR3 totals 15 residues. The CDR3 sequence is CASSITGGGYNEQFF. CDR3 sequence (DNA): TGTGCCAGTAGTATAACAGGGGGGGGTTACAATGAGCAGTTCTTC. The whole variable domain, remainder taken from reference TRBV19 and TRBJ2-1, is DGGITQSPKYLFRKEGQNVTLSCEQNLNHDAMYWYRQDPGQGLRLIYYSQIVNDFQKGDIAEGYSVSREKKESFPLTVTSAQKNPTAFYLCASSITGGGYNEQFFGPGTRLTVL.

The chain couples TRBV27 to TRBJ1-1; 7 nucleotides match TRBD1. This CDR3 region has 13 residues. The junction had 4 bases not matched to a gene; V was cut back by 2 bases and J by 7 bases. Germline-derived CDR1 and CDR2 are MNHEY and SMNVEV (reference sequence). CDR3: CASSLGQASEAFF. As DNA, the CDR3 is TGTGCCAGCAGTTTAGGACAGGCAAGTGAAGCTTTCTTT.

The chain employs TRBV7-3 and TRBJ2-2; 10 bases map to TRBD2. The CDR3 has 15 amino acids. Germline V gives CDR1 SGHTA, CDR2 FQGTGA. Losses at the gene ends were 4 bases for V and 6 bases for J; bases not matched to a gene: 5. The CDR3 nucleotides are TGTGCCAGCAGCTCCAGCGGGAGGGCCCCCGGGGAGCTGTTTTTT. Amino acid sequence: CASSSSGRAPGELFF.

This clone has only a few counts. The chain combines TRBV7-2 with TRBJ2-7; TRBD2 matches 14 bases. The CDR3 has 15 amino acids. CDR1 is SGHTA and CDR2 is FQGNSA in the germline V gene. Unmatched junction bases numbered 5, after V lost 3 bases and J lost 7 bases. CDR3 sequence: CASSFGTSGSREQYF. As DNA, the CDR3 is TGTGCCAGCAGCTTCGGGACTAGCGGGAGTAGGGAGCAGTACTTC. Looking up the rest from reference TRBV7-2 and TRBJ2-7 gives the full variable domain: GAGVSQSPSNKVTEKGKDVELRCDPISGHTALYWYRQSLGQGLEFLIYFQGNSAPDKSGLPSDRFSAERTGGSVSTLTIQRTQQEDSAVYLCASSFGTSGSREQYFGPGTRLTVT.

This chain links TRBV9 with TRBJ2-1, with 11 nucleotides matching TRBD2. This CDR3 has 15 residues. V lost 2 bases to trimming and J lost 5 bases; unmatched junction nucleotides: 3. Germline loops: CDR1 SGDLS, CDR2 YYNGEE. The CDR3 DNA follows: TGTGCCAGCAGCGTTGGGACTAGCGGACACAATGAGCAGTTCTTC. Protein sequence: CASSVGTSGHNEQFF.

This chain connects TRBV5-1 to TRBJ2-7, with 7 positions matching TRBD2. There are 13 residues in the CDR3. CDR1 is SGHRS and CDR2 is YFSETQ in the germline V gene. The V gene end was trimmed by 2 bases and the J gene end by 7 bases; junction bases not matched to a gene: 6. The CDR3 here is CASSFRSGGEQYF. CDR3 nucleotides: TGCGCCAGCAGCTTTAGATCGGGGGGTGAGCAGTACTTC.

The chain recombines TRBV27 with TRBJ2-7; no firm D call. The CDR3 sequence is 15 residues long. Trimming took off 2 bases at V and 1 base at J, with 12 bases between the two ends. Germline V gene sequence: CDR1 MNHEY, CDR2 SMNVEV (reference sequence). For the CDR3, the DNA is TGTGCCAGCAGTTTAGAGGTCCCCCCATCCTACGAGCAGTACTTC. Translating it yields CASSLEVPPSYEQYF.

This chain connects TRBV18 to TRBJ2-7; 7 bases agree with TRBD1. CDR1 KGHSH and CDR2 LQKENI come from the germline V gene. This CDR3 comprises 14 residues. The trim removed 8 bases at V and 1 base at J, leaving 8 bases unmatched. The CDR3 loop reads CASGKTGPSYEQYF. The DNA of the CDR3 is TGTGCCAGCGGAAAGACAGGGCCTTCCTACGAGCAGTACTTC.

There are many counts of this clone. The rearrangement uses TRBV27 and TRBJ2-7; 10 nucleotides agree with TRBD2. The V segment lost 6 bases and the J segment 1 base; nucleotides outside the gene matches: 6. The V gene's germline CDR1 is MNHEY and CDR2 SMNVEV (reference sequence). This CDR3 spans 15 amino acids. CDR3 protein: CASSATSGPSYEQYF. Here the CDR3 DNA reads TGTGCCAGCAGCGCGACTAGCGGGCCTTCCTACGAGCAGTACTTC.

The CDR3 DNA follows: TGTGCCAGTAGCCTCAGGGGATCCTACAATGAGCAGTTCTTC. Its translation: CASSLRGSYNEQFF. The chain links TRBV19 to TRBJ2-1; possible D gene TRBD1, 6 bases. The V gene's germline CDR1 is LNHDA and CDR2 SQIVND (reference sequence). The germline V and J ends were trimmed by 6 bases and 1 base, with 10 bases remaining between them. This CDR3 is 14 amino acids long.

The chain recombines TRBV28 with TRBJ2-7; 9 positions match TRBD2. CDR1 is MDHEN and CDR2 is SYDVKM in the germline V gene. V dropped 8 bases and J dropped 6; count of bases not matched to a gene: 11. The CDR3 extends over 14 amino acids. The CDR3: CASFSRGLAFEQYF. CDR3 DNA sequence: TGTGCCAGCTTTTCTCGAGGACTAGCGTTCGAGCAGTACTTC. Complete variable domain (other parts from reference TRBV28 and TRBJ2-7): DVKVTQSSRYLVKRTGEKVFLECVQDMDHENMFWYRQDPGLGLRLIYFSYDVKMKEKGDIPEGYSVSREKKERFSLILESASTNQTSMYLCASFSRGLAFEQYFGPGTRLTVT.

CDR3 nucleotide sequence: TGTGCCAGCAGTTTAGGGGGGGCCCGCTACGAGCAGTACTTC. This translates into CASSLGGARYEQYF. The chain recombines TRBV28 with TRBJ2-7; a possible D gene is TRBD2 (7 bases). Germline V gene data show CDR1 as MDHEN and CDR2 as SYDVKM. The CDR3 loop spans 14 amino acids. The V and J ends lost 2 bases and 3 bases respectively, with 11 bases between them.

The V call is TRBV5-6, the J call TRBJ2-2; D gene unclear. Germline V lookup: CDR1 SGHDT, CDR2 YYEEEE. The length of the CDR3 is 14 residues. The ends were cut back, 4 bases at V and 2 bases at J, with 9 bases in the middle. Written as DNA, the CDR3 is TGTGCCAGCAGCCCCGACATTAACACCGGGGAGCTGTTTTTT. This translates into CASSPDINTGELFF.

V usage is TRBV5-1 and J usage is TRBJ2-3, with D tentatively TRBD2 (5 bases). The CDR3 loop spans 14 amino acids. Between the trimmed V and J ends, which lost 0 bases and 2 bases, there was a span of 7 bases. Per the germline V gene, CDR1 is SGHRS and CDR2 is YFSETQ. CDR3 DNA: TGCGCCAGCAGCTTGGCGGGGTTCACAGATACGCAGTATTTT. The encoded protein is CASSLAGFTDTQYF.

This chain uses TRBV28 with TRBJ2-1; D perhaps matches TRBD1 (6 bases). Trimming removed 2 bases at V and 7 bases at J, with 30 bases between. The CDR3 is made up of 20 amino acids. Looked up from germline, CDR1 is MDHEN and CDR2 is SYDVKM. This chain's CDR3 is CASSLRSLVPGRVGGNEQFF. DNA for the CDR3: TGTGCCAGCAGTTTAAGGTCTTTAGTCCCCGGCAGGGTAGGGGGAAATGAGCAGTTCTTC. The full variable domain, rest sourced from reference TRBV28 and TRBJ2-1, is DVKVTQSSRYLVKRTGEKVFLECVQDMDHENMFWYRQDPGLGLRLIYFSYDVKMKEKGDIPEGYSVSREKKERFSLILESASTNQTSMYLCASSLRSLVPGRVGGNEQFFGPGTRLTVL.

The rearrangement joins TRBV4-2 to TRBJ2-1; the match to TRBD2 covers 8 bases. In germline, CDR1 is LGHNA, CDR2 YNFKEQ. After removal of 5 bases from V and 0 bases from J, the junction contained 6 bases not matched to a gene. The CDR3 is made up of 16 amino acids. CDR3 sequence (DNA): TGTGCCAGCAGCTCCGCACTAGCGGACTCCTACAATGAGCAGTTCTTC. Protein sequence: CASSSALADSYNEQFF.

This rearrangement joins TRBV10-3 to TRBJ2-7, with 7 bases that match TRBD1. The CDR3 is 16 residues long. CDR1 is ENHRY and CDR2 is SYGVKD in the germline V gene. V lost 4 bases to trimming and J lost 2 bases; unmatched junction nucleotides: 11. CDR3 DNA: TGTGCCATCAGTGGGTCTACCAGGGACAGCCCCTACGAGCAGTACTTC. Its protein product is CAISGSTRDSPYEQYF.

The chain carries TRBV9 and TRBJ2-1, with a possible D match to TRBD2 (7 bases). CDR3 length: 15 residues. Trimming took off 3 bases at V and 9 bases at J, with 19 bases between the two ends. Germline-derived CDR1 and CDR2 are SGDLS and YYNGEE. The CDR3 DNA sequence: TGTGCCAGCAGCGAGGGGGGGGCCACGGGTCGTGAGCAGTTCTTC. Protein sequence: CASSEGGATGREQFF.